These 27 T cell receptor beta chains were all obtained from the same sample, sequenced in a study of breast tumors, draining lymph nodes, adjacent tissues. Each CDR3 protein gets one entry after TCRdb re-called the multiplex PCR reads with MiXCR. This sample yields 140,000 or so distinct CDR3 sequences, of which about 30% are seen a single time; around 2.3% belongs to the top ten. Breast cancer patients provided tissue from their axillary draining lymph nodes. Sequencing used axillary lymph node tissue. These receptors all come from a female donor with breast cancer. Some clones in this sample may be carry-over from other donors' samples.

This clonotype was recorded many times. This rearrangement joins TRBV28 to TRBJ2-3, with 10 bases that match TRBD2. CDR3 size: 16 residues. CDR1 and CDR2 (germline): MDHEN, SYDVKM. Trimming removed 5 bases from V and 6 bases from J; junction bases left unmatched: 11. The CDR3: CASSPPPAGGPDTQYF. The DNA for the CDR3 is TGTGCCAGCAGTCCCCCCCCAGCGGGGGGGCCTGATACGCAGTATTTT.

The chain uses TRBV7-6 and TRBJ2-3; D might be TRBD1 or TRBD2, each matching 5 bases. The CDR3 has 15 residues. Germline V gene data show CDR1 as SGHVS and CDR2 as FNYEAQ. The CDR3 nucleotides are TGTGTCGGCAGCCATGAGAGGGGCGGCACAGATACGCAGTATTTT. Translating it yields CVGSHERGGTDTQYF.

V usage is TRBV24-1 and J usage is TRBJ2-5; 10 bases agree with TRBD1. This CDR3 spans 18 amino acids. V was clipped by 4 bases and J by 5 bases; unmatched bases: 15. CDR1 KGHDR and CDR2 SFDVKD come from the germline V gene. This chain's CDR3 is CATSDPGTGAPGRETQYF. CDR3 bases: TGTGCCACCAGTGACCCCGGGACAGGGGCTCCGGGTAGGGAGACCCAGTACTTC.

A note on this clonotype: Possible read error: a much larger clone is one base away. The DNA for the CDR3 is TGTGCCAGCAGAAAGGGGCCCTCGCCTCCAGGGGTATGGCCCCAGCATTTT. Its translation is CASRKGPSPPGVWPQHF. V gene TRBV6-5 combines with J gene TRBJ1-5, with D perhaps TRBD1 (6 bases). Germline V lookup: CDR1 MNHEY, CDR2 SVGAGI. Between the trimmed V and J ends, which lost 6 bases and 9 bases, there was a span of 27 bases. The CDR3 is 17 residues long.

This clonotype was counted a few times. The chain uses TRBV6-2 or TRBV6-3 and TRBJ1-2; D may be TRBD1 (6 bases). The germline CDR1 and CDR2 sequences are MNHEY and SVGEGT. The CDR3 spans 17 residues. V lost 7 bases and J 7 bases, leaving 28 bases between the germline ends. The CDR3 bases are TGTGCCAGCATCGCGGGATCGGTTGGGGGCCCCCGGGGTGGCTACACCTTC. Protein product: CASIAGSVGGPRGGYTF.

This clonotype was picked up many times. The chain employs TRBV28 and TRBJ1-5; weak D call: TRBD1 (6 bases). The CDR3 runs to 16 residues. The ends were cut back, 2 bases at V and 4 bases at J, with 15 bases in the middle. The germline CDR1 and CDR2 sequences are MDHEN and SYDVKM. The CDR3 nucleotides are TGTGCCAGCAGTTTAGGGGGCAGGGGTGGTAATCAGCCCCAGCATTTT. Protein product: CASSLGGRGGNQPQHF.

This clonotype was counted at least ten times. In nucleotides, the CDR3 is TGTGCCAGCTCACCGACAGGGTCTGGAAACACCATATATTTT. The encoded protein is CASSPTGSGNTIYF. The V and J genes are TRBV18 and TRBJ1-3, with 7 nucleotides matching TRBD1. Germline V gives CDR1 KGHSH, CDR2 LQKENI. The V segment lost 3 bases and the J segment 1 base; nucleotides outside the gene matches: 0. This CDR3 has 14 amino acids.

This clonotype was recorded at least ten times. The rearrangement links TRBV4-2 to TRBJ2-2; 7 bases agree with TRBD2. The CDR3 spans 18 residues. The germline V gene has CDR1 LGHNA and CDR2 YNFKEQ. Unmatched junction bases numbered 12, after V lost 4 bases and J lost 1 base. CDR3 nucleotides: TGTGCCAGCAGCCGGGAATCGGTTCTAGCGGAGAACACCGGGGAGCTGTTTTTT. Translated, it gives CASSRESVLAENTGELFF.

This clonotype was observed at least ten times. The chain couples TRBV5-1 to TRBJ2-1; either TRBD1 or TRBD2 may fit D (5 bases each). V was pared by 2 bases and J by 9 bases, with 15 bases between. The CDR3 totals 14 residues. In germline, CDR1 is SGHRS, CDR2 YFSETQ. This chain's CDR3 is CASSFAGDAGEQFF. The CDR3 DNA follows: TGCGCCAGCAGCTTTGCCGGGGACGCGGGTGAGCAGTTCTTC.

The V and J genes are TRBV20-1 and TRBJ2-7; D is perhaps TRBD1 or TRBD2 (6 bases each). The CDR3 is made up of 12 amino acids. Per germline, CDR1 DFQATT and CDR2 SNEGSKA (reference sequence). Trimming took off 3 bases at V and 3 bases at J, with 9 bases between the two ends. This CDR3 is CSARGGGYEQYV. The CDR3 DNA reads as TGCAGTGCTAGGGGGGGCGGCTACGAGCAGTACGTC.

The DNA for the CDR3 is TGCAGTGCTAGTCAAGGCCCTTACCATGGCTACACCTTC. This translates into CSASQGPYHGYTF. This chain connects TRBV20-1 to TRBJ1-2; no clear D gene. The V and J ends lost 3 bases and 6 bases respectively, with 14 bases between them. The CDR3 has 13 residues. From germline, CDR1 is DFQATT and CDR2 SNEGSKA (reference sequence).

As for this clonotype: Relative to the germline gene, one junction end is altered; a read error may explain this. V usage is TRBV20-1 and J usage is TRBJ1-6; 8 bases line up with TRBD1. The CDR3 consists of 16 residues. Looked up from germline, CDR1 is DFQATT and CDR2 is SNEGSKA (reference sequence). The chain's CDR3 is CSARSPGTGTNSPLHF. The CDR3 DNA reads TGCAGTGCTAGATCACCCGGGACAGGTACTAATTCCCCCCTCCACTTT.

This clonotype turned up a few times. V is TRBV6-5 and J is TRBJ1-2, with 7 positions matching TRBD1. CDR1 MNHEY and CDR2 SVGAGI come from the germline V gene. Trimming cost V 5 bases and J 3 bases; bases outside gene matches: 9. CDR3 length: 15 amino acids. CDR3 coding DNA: TGTGCCAGCAGTCACGGAACCGGGACAGACTATGGCTACACCTTC. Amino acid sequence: CASSHGTGTDYGYTF.

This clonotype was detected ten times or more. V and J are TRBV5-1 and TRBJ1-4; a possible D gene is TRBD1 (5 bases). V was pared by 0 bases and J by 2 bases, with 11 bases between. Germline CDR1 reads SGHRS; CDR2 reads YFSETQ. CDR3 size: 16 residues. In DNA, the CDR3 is TGCGCCAGCAGCTTGGGAGGCGGGGCGACTAATGAAAAACTGTTTTTT. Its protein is CASSLGGGATNEKLFF. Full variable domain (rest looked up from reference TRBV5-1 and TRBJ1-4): KAGVTQTPRYLIKTRGQQVTLSCSPISGHRSVSWYQQTPGQGLQFLFEYFSETQRNKGNFPGRFSGRQFSNSRSEMNVSTLELGDSALYLCASSLGGGATNEKLFFGSGTQLSVL.

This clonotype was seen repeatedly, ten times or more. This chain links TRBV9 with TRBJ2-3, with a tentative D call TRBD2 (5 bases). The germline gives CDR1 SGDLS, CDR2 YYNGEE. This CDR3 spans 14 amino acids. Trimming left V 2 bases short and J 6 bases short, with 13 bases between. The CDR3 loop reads CASSVSSDRDTQYF. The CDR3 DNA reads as TGTGCCAGCAGCGTGAGTAGCGATAGGGATACGCAGTATTTT.

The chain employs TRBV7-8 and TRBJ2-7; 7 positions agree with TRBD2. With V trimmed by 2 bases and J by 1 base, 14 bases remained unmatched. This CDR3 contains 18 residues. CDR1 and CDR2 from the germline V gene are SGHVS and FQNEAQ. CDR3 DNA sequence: TGTGCCAGCAGCTTAACCGGGAAGACTAGCAGAGGGTCCTACGAGCAGTACTTC. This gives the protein CASSLTGKTSRGSYEQYF.

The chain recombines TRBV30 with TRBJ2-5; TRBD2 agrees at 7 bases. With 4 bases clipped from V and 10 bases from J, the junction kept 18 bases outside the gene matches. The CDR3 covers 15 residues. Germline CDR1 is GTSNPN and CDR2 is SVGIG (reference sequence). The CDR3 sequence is CAWTGGEAGSRIQYF. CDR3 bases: TGTGCCTGGACGGGGGGAGAAGCGGGGAGCAGGATCCAGTACTTC.

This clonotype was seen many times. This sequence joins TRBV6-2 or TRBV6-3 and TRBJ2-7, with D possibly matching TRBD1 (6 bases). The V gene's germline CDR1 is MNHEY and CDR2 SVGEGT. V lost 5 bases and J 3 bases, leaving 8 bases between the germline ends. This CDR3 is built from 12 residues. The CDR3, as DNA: TGTGCCAGCAGTCCAGGGGACTACGAGCAGTACGTC. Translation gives CASSPGDYEQYV.

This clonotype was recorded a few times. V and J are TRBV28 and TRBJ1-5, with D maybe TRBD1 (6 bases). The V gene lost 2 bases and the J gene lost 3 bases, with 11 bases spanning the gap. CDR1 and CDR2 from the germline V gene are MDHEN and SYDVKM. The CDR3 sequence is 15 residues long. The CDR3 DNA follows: TGTGCCAGCAGTTTAGCAGGGGTTATCAATCAGCCCCAGCATTTT. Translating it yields CASSLAGVINQPQHF.

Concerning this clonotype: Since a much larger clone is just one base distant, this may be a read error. The DNA of the CDR3 is TGTGCCGGCTCCTGGGGGGAATCCGGCCGGAGAAGTTCCTATAATTCACCCCTCCACTTT. It codes for CAGSWGESGRRSSYNSPLHF. The chain carries TRBV6-2 or TRBV6-3 and TRBJ1-6, with D maybe TRBD1 (5 bases). This CDR3 is built from 20 residues. Trimming shortened V by 11 bases and J by 1 base, and 30 bases separated the two germline ends. In germline, CDR1 is MNHEY, CDR2 SVGEGT.

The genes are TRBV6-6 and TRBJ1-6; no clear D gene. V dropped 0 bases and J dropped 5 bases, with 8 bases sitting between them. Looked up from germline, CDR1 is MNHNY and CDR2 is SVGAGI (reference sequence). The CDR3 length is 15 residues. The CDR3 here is CASSYSGENNSPLHF. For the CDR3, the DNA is TGTGCCAGCAGTTACTCAGGCGAAAATAATTCACCCCTCCACTTT.

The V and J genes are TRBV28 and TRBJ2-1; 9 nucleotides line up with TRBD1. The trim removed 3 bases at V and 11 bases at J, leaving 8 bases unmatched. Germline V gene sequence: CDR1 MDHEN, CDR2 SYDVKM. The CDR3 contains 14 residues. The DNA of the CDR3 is TGTGCCAGCAGTTTTGATACCGGGACAGGGAAGCAGTTCTTC. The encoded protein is CASSFDTGTGKQFF.

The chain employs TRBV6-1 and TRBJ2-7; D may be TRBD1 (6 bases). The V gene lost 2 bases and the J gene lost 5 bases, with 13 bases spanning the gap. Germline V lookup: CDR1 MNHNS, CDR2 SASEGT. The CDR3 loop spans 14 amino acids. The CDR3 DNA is TGTGCCAGCAGTGAATGGGCAGGGGCCGACGAGCAGTACTTC. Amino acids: CASSEWAGADEQYF.

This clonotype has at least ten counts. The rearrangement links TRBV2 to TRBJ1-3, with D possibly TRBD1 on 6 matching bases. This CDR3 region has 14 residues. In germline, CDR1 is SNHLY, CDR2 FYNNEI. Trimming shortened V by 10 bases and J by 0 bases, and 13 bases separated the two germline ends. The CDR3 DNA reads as TGTGCCAACTACCAACAGGGCTCTGGAAACACCATATATTTT. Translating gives CANYQQGSGNTIYF.

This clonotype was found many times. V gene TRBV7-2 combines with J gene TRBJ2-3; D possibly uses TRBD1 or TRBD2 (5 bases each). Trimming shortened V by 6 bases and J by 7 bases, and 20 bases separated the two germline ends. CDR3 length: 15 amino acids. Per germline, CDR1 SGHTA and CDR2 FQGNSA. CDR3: CASRASGALINTQYF. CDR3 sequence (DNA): TGTGCCAGCAGGGCCTCCGGGGCCTTAATAAATACGCAGTATTTT.

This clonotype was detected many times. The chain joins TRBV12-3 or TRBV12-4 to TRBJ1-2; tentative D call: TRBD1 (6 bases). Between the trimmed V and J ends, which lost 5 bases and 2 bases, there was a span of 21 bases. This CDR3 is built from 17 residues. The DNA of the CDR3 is TGTGCCAGCAGTCTGGGGGAGGCGGGAGGGGGGAACTATGGCTACACCTTC. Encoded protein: CASSLGEAGGGNYGYTF.

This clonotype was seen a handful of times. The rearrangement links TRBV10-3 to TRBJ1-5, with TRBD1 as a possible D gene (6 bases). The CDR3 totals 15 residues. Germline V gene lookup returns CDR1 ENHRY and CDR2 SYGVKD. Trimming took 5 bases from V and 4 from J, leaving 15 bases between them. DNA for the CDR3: TGTGCCATCAGTTCCGGGACAAGCCTAAATCAGCCCCAGCATTTT. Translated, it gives CAISSGTSLNQPQHF.